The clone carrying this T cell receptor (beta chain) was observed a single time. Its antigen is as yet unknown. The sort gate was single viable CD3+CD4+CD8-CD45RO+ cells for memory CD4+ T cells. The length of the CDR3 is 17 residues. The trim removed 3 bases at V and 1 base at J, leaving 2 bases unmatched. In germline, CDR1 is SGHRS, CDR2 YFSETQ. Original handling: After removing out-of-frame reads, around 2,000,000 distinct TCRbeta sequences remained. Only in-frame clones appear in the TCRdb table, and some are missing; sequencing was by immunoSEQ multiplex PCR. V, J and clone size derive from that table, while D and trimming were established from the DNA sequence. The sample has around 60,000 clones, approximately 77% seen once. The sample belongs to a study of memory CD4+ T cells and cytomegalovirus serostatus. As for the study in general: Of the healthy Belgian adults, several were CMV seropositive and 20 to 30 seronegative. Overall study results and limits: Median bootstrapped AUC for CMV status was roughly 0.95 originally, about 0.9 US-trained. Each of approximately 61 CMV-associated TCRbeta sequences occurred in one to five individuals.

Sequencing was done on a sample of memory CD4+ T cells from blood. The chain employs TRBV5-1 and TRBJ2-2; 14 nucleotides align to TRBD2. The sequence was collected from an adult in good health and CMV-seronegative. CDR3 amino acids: CASSSGTSGRNTGELFF. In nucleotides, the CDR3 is TGCGCCAGCAGCTCCGGGACTAGCGGGAGGAACACCGGGGAGCTGTTTTTT.